This TCR beta chain is from a study of blood T cell repertoires in COVID-19. Whole-study context: Sites in the United States, Italy and Spain provided acute and convalescent COVID-19 samples. The analysed material was cDNA or gDNA that came from T cells, B-cell-depleted T cells, or PBMCs.

Per germline, CDR1 SGHTA and CDR2 FQGNSA. J lost 6 bases, V lost 4 bases, and 5 bases had no gene match. This CDR3 has 13 residues. Authors' data handling: Estimation of nucleated cell counts relied on the amplification of reference gene primers. Using immunoSEQ multiplex PCR, the repertoire was profiled, and TCRdb retains in-frame clones only, with some absent. V, J and clone size reflect that table, while D and trimming were determined from the DNA. The sample gives about 120,000 clones, 85% of which show up once; approximately 13% is in the top ten. This TCR was recovered from a human donor in a cohort sampled during active COVID-19. Sequencing was done on a sample of peripheral blood. The rearrangement uses TRBV7-2 and TRBJ2-7; 8 nucleotides match TRBD1. The CDR3 nucleotides are TGTGCCAGCAGCTACAGGACAGGGACCGAGCAGTACTTC. Its protein product is CASSYRTGTEQYF.